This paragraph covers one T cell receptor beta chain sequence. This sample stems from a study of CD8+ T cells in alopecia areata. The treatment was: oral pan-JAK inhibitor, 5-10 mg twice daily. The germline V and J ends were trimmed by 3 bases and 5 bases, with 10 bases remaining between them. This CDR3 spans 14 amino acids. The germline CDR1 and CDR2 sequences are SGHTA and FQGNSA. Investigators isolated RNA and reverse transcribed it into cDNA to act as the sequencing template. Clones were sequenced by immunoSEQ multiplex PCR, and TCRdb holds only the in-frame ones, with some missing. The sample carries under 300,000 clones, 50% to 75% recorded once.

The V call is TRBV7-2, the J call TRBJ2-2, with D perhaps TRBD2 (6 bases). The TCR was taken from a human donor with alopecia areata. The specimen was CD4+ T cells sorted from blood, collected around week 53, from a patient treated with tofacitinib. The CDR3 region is CASSFWGRTGELFF. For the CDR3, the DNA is TGTGCCAGCAGCTTCTGGGGGAGGACCGGGGAGCTGTTTTTT.